The clone carrying this TCR beta chain was seen a single time. This CDR3 comprises 17 residues. V lost 0 bases and J lost 7, with 22 bases in between. Per the germline V gene, CDR1 is SGHRS and CDR2 is YFSETQ. This sample's treatment: oral pan-JAK inhibitor, 5-10 mg twice daily. Extraction of RNA preceded its reverse transcription into cDNA, which served as the sequencing template. Sequenced by immunoSEQ multiplex PCR; TCRdb stores in-frame clones only, minus some. The data contain around 120,000 clones, around 60% of them singletons. The data derive from a study of CD8+ T cells in alopecia areata. V and J are TRBV5-1 and TRBJ1-2; D not resolved. This sequence originates from a human donor with alopecia areata. The sample in question was CD4+ T cells sorted from blood, obtained at week 4, from a patient treated with tofacitinib. The CDR3: CASSLVTDGRRIAGYTF. As DNA, the CDR3 is TGCGCCAGCAGCTTGGTGACGGACGGCAGGAGGATTGCTGGCTACACCTTC.